This TCR beta chain emerged from a study of patients and donors after allogeneic stem cell transplantation. Trimming took off 1 base at V and 5 bases at J, with 8 bases between the two ends. The CDR3 has 13 amino acids. One entry per CDR3 protein, called by TCRdb with MiXCR from the RT-PCR reads. The repertoire has 150,000 to 200,000 distinct CDR3 sequences, about 32% of them found once; the top ten carry around 3%. This receptor was identified in a human donor who was either an allogeneic HSCT recipient or a stem cell or donor lymphocyte infusion donor (not recorded which). It is not recorded whose cells these are; they may come from a transplant donor. Sequences were obtained from blood, either unsorted or a sorted T cell fraction (not recorded which). The chain has TRBV12-3 or TRBV12-4 and TRBJ2-5, with TRBD1 as a possible D gene (5 bases). The CDR3 region has the DNA TGTGCCAGCAGTTTAGTCAACAGGGAGACCCAGTACTTC. Translation: CASSLVNRETQYF.